This T cell receptor beta chain emerged from a study of blood T cell repertoires in COVID-19. About the study: The origin of the acute and convalescent COVID-19 samples was the United States, Italy and Spain.

Sequencing used immunoSEQ multiplex PCR; TCRdb keeps in-frame clones, though not all of them. The table lists about 300,000 clones, roughly 85% of them singletons. Germline V gene sequence: CDR1 SGHRS, CDR2 YFSETQ. V shed 0 bases and J shed 3 bases, with 9 bases lying between them. This CDR3 region has 14 residues. Donors were grouped by their self-reported clinical history. Donors in Cohort 3 counted as recovered after two negative PCRs, clearance, or symptom resolution. This clonotype was obtained from a woman aged 25 to 45 who had recovered from COVID-19. Sequences were obtained from PBMCs or T cells enriched from blood (not recorded which). This chain uses TRBV5-1 with TRBJ1-1; D ambiguous. In DNA, the CDR3 is TGCGCCAGCAGCTTGGGGACTCGGGACACTGAAGCTTTCTTT. This codes for CASSLGTRDTEAFF.